This T cell receptor beta chain stems from a study of vaccination and CD4 T cells after COVID-19. At the level of the study: Post-COVID samples were collected a median roughly 100 days following diagnosis, spanning 35 to 161. A CEFX pool, an HIV-1 Nef pool, or else no peptide went into the control cultures.

Oncomine TCR Beta short-read sequencing was applied to DNA from cultured CD4+ T cells. TCRdb re-analysed the PCR reads in MiXCR, keeping a single row per CDR3 protein. The sample lists fewer than 12,000 distinct CDR3 sequences, 43% occurring once. The sample's treatment: roughly nine-day PBMC culture with coronavirus spike peptide pools or control peptides (ViraFEST assay). Positive PCR tests came between March and December 2020, ahead of the US Alpha, Beta and Delta variants. This clonotype was observed a handful of times. Its cognate antigen is unknown. CDR3 length: 14 amino acids. The germline V gene encodes CDR1 SGHVS and CDR2 FNYEAQ. Deletions cut 4 bases from V and 1 base from J, with 8 bases between. Broader study findings: Median SARS-CoV-2-reactive clonotype numbers went up from around 19 to 38, but not significantly.

This chain joins TRBV7-6 and TRBJ1-3, with D unclear. The clonotype comes from a human donor who had recovered from COVID-19. Sequencing used CD4+ T cells from blood, cultured in vitro. The DNA for the CDR3 is TGTGCCAGCAGCTCCCGACGGTCTGGAAACACCATATATTTT. Its translation: CASSSRRSGNTIYF. Supplemented by reference TRBV7-6 and TRBJ1-3, the full variable domain reads GAGVSQSPRYKVTKRGQDVALRCDPISGHVSLYWYRQALGQGPEFLTYFNYEAQQDKSGLPNDRFSAERPEGSISTLTIQRTEQRDSAMYRCASSSRRSGNTIYFGEGSWLTVV.